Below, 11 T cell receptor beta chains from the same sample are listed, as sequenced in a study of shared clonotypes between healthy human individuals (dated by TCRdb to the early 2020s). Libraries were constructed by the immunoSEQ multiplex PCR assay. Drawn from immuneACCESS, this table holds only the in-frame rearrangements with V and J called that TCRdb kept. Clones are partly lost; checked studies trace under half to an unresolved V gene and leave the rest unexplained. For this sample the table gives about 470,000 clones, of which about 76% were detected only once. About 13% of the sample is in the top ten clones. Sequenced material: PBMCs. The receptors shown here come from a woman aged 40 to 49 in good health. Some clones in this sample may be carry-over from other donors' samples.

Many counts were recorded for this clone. The DNA of the CDR3 is TGTGCCAGCAGTGCTATACTCGACAGGGTTCCCTACGAGCAGTACTTC. Translation: CASSAILDRVPYEQYF. This rearrangement joins TRBV28 to TRBJ2-7; 7 bases map to TRBD1. This CDR3 is built from 16 residues. Germline V gives CDR1 MDHEN, CDR2 SYDVKM. The V and J ends lost 5 bases and 2 bases, in that order; junction bases with no gene match: 12.

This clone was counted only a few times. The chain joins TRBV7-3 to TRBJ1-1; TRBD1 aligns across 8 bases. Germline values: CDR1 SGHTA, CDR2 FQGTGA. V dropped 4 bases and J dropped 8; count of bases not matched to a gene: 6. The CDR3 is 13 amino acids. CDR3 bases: TGTGCCAGCAGCTACGACAGGGGTGGGGAAGCTTTCTTT. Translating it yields CASSYDRGGEAFF. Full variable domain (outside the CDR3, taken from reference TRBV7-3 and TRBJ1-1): GAGVSQTPSNKVTEKGKYVELRCDPISGHTALYWYRQSLGQGPEFLIYFQGTGAADDSGLPNDRFFAVRPEGSVSTLKIQRTERGDSAVYLCASSYDRGGEAFFGQGTRLTVV.

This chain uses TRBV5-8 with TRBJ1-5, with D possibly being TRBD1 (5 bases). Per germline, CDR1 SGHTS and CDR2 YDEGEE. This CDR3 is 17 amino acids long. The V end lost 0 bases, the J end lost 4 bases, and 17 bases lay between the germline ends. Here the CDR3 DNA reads TGTGCCAGCAGCTTGGAAGCGGCGCGGGGCCTTAATCAGCCCCAGCATTTT. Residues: CASSLEAARGLNQPQHF.

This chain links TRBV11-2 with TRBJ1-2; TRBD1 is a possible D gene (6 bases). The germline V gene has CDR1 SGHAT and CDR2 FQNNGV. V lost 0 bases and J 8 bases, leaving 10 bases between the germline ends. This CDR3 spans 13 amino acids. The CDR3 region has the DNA TGTGCCAGCAGCTTAGATGCAGGGGACGGCTACACCTTC. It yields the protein CASSLDAGDGYTF.

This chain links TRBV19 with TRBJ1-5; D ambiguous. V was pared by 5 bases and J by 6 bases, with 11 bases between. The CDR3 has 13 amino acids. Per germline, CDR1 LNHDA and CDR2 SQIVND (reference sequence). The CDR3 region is CASSGSGIQPQHF. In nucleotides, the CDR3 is TGTGCCAGTAGTGGTTCGGGGATTCAGCCCCAGCATTTT.

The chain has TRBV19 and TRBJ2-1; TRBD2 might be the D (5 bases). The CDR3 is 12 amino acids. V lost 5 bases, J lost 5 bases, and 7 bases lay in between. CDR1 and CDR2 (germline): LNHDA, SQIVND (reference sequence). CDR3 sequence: CASSERNNEQFF. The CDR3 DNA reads TGTGCCAGTAGTGAGCGGAACAATGAGCAGTTCTTC.

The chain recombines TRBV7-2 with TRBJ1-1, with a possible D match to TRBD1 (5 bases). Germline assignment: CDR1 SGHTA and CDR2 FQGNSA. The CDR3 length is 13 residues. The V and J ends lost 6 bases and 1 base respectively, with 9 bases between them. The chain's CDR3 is CASRYDRNTEAFF. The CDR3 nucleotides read TGTGCCAGCAGATATGACAGGAACACTGAAGCTTTCTTT.

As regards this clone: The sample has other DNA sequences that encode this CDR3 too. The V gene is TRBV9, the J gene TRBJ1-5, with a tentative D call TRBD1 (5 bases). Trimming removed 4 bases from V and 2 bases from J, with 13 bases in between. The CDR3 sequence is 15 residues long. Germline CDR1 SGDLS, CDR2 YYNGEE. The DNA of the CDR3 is TGTGCCAGCAGCTCCGGCGGAGGGGGCAATCAGCCCCAGCATTTT. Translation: CASSSGGGGNQPQHF.

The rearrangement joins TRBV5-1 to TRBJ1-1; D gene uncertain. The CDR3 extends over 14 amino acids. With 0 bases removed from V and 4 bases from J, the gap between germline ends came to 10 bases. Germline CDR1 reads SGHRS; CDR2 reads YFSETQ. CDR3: CASSLAVFGTEAFF. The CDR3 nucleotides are TGCGCCAGCAGCTTGGCGGTTTTTGGCACTGAAGCTTTCTTT.

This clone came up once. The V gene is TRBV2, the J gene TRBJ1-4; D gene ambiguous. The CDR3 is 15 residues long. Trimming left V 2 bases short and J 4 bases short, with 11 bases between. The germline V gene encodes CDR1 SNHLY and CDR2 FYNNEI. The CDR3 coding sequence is TGTGCCAGCAGTGAATTTCGCGGGGTTAATGAAAAACTGTTTTTT. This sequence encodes CASSEFRGVNEKLFF.

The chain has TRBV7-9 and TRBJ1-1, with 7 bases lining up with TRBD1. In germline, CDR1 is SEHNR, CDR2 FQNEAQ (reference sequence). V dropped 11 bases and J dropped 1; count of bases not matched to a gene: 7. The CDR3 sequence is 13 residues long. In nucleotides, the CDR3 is TGTGCCTCCAGCGGGACAGCGAACACTGAAGCTTTCTTT. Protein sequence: CASSGTANTEAFF.